Listed below are T cell receptor beta chains from one sample, sequenced in a study of blood T cell repertoires in COVID-19. Produced via immunoSEQ multiplex PCR; TCRdb's table is partial and in-frame only. The sample contains over 30,000 clones, approximately 77% of which appear only once. Source material: peripheral blood. These receptors all come from a human donor in a cohort sampled during active COVID-19. Each CDR3 is given with its conserved first and last residue. D genes are given only for firm matches. Clone size is stated in some rows and not others, as once, few, many or a class when expanded.

TGTGCCAGCAGTTCGGGACAGGGGCGCACAGATACGCAGTATTTT | CASSSGQGRTDTQYF | TRBJ2-3 | - | TRBD1 | TRBV6-5 | 15
TGTGCCAGCGGGCTTAGCGGGGGGGCACATACGCAGTATTTT | CASGLSGGAHTQYF | TRBJ2-3 | few | TRBD2 | TRBV5-4 | 14
TGTGCCACCAGCAGAGATTATGCCGGGAGTGGCTACACCTTC | CATSRDYAGSGYTF | TRBJ1-2 | many | - | TRBV15 | 14
TGTGCCAGCAGCCGGACAGGCCCAACTTCAAAATACTCCTACGAGCAGTACTTC | CASSRTGPTSKYSYEQYF | TRBJ2-7 | - | TRBD1 | TRBV7-9 | 18
TGTGCCAGTAGTATACCCGCGGGAGGAGTAGGGGAGCAGTTCTTC | CASSIPAGGVGEQFF | TRBJ2-1 | once | TRBD2 | TRBV19 | 15
TGCGCCAGCAGCCCCAGGAGGGACAGGGGCGCTTCGAGCTCCTACAATGAGCAGTTCTTC | CASSPRRDRGASSSYNEQFF | TRBJ2-1 | - | TRBD1 | TRBV5-1 | 20
TGTGCCAGCAGCCCCCCCGGGACGGAAAGCGGGAGATTGCAGTTCTTC | CASSPPGTESGRLQFF | TRBJ2-1 | - | TRBD2 | TRBV5-4 | 16
TGCGCCAGCAGCCAATACCTAGCGGGAGCGGACAATGAGCAGTTCTTC | CASSQYLAGADNEQFF | TRBJ2-1 | - | TRBD2 | TRBV4-3 | 16
TGTGCCAGCAGCCTGACAGGGCTTAACACTGAAGCTTTCTTT | CASSLTGLNTEAFF | TRBJ1-1 | - | TRBD1 | TRBV3-1/TRBV3-2 | 14
TGTGCCAGCAGCTCCACAGGGTCACGGGGCTACACCTTC | CASSSTGSRGYTF | TRBJ1-2 | few | - | TRBV9 | 13
TGTGCCAGCAGAAAGGGGGATGCTAATGAAAAACTGTTTTTT | CASRKGDANEKLFF | TRBJ1-4 | - | - | TRBV6-5 | 14
TGTGCCAGCAGCCGAGGATCCCTACGGACGGGTAGGGGCCATGAGCAGTTCTTC | CASSRGSLRTGRGHEQFF | TRBJ2-1 | - | - | TRBV13 | 18
TGTGCCAGTAGGCGGGGACAGGGGGATAATCAGCCCCAGCATTTT | CASRRGQGDNQPQHF | TRBJ1-5 | - | TRBD1 | TRBV19 | 15
TGTGCCAGCAGCTCTAGCGGGAGGCCACAAGAGACCCAGTACTTC | CASSSSGRPQETQYF | TRBJ2-5 | - | TRBD2 | TRBV9 | 15
TGCAGCGTTCAACAGGGGATAGGGACAGGGGAAGCTTTCTTT | CSVQQGIGTGEAFF | TRBJ1-1 | few | TRBD1 | TRBV29-1 | 14
TGTGCCAGCAGCCAAGAGATGGGGAGGTACGAGCAGTACTTC | CASSQEMGRYEQYF | TRBJ2-7 | many | - | TRBV3-1/TRBV3-2 | 14
TGTGCCAGCAGTTTCAGGGGTCAGGGGAATCAGCCCCAGCATTTT | CASSFRGQGNQPQHF | TRBJ1-5 | - | - | TRBV27 | 15
TGTGCCAGCAAGAGTACAGGGGCCCCGATCCTCGAGCAGTACTTC | CASKSTGAPILEQYF | TRBJ2-7 | once | TRBD1 | TRBV6-5 | 15
TGTGCCAGCAGAGGACTAGCCAAAAACATTCAGTACTTC | CASRGLAKNIQYF | TRBJ2-4 | - | - | TRBV2 | 13
TGTGCCATCAGTGAGTCGGGACTTTTCGGCTACACCTTC | CAISESGLFGYTF | TRBJ1-2 | - | - | TRBV10-3 | 13
TGTGCCAGCAGCCCGAAGCCCAGACAGGGACTTAATGAAAAACTGTTTTTT | CASSPKPRQGLNEKLFF | TRBJ1-4 | - | TRBD1 | TRBV7-8 | 17
TGTGCCAGTAGTATAGGGTCCGGAAGCGGGAGTGAGCAGTTCTTC | CASSIGSGSGSEQFF | TRBJ2-1 | few | TRBD2 | TRBV19 | 15
TGCAGTGGAGTCTGGAACACTGAAGCTTTCTTT | CSGVWNTEAFF | TRBJ1-1 | - | - | TRBV20-1 | 11
TGTGCCAGCAGTTACCCACTTTCCCCATCGAACTATGGCTACACCTTC | CASSYPLSPSNYGYTF | TRBJ1-2 | - | - | TRBV6-2/TRBV6-3 | 16
TGTGCCAGCAGTTTGGCGGGGAGCCAGTATTTT | CASSLAGSQYF | TRBJ2-3 | once | - | TRBV6-6 | 11
TGTGCCATCAGTGAGTCTAGGGACTCCTTCGCTACAGATACGCAGTATTTT | CAISESRDSFATDTQYF | TRBJ2-3 | - | - | TRBV10-3 | 17
TGTGCCGGGACAGGGACCCAAGAGACCCAGTACTTC | CAGTGTQETQYF | TRBJ2-5 | - | TRBD1 | TRBV7-9 | 12
TGTGCCAGTAGTATCGGGACAGGGGGTCACTATGGCTACACCTTC | CASSIGTGGHYGYTF | TRBJ1-2 | - | TRBD1 | TRBV19 | 15
TGTGCCAGCAGCCAAGCGACTAGCGGGCTCTACGAGCAGTACTTC | CASSQATSGLYEQYF | TRBJ2-7 | - | TRBD2 | TRBV4-2 | 15
TGTGCCAGCAGCTTGTTAGGGGGCGAGAGCACCGGGGAGCTGTTTTTT | CASSLLGGESTGELFF | TRBJ2-2 | - | TRBD1 | TRBV5-6 | 16
TGTGCCAGTAGTAAGGGGTCTGGGGCCAACGTCCTGACTTTC | CASSKGSGANVLTF | TRBJ2-6 | - | - | TRBV19 | 14
- | CASSKQGTLETPYIF | TRBJ1-3 | - | - | TRBV21-1 | 15
TGCGCCAGCAGCCAGATACTAGCGGGAGAATACGAGCAGTACTTC | CASSQILAGEYEQYF | TRBJ2-7 | - | TRBD2 | TRBV4-1 | 15
TGTGCCAGCAGTTTATCGGCAGAATTGAACACTGAAGCTTTCTTT | CASSLSAELNTEAFF | TRBJ1-1 | once | - | TRBV27 | 15
TGTGCCAGCAGCTCCCCGGGACAGGGGATGCTGGGGGAGACCCAGTACTTC | CASSSPGQGMLGETQYF | TRBJ2-5 | - | TRBD1 | TRBV6-2/TRBV6-3 | 17
TGTGCCAGCAGTCTAATAGGGGTGAACACTGAAGCTTTCTTT | CASSLIGVNTEAFF | TRBJ1-1 | - | - | TRBV7-9 | 14
TGTGCCAGCAGTCTAGCGGGACTCTCCTACAATGAGCAGTTCTTC | CASSLAGLSYNEQFF | TRBJ2-1 | - | TRBD2 | TRBV6-2/TRBV6-3 | 15
TGTGCCTGGAGTGTATCTGTCAGCGGGCCCTCCTACGAGCAGTACTTC | CAWSVSVSGPSYEQYF | TRBJ2-7 | - | - | TRBV30 | 16
TGTGCCAGCAGTTTATTTGGGACAGGGGGTCCTATCGGTGGCTACACCTTC | CASSLFGTGGPIGGYTF | TRBJ1-2 | once | TRBD1 | TRBV27 | 17
TGTGCCAGCAGTGGAGGGGACAGGGTGGAAGACACCATATATTTT | CASSGGDRVEDTIYF | TRBJ1-3 | - | TRBD1 | TRBV2 | 15
TGTGCCATCAGTGAGTCTGACAGTGCTAACACTGAAGCTTTCTTT | CAISESDSANTEAFF | TRBJ1-1 | few | - | TRBV10-3 | 15
TGCGCCAGCAGCCAACCTTCAACAGGGATCTATGGCTACACCTTC | CASSQPSTGIYGYTF | TRBJ1-2 | - | - | TRBV4-1 | 15
TGTGCCAGCAGCTCAGACAGGGCGCCGTGGGGCTACACCTTC | CASSSDRAPWGYTF | TRBJ1-2 | few | TRBD1 | TRBV7-9 | 14
TGTGCCAGCAGTTCCCCTTACAGGGAGTTGTACTTC | CASSSPYRELYF | TRBJ2-7 | - | - | TRBV12-3/TRBV12-4 | 12
TGTGCCAGCAGCACCGGGACTAGCGGGAGAGACTCCTACGAGCAGTACTTC | CASSTGTSGRDSYEQYF | TRBJ2-7 | - | TRBD2 | TRBV11-2 | 17
TGTGCCAGCAGTCATCCGACAGGGGAGAATTCACCCCTCCACTTT | CASSHPTGENSPLHF | TRBJ1-6 | - | TRBD1 | TRBV28 | 15
TGTGCCAGCAGTGAATTATCGGGGTACAATGAGCAGTTCTTC | CASSELSGYNEQFF | TRBJ2-1 | - | - | TRBV6-1 | 14
TGTGCCACCAGTGATTTCCAGAGGAAGGCAACTAATGAAAAACTGTTTTTT | CATSDFQRKATNEKLFF | TRBJ1-4 | - | - | TRBV24-1 | 17
TGTGCCAGCAGCCAAGAAACCAGAAATTCACCCCTCCACTTT | CASSQETRNSPLHF | TRBJ1-6 | - | - | TRBV14 | 14